These T cell receptor beta chains were read from a single sample in a study of blood T cell repertoires in COVID-19. The method was immunoSEQ multiplex PCR; TCRdb's version includes in-frame clones alone and lacks a portion of them. The sample records roughly 340,000 clones, over 75% being singletons. Sequenced input: PBMCs or T cells enriched from blood (not recorded which). These receptors were collected from a man between 18 and 29 years old who had recovered from COVID-19. CDR3s include the opening cysteine and the closing phenylalanine or tryptophan. D genes are given only for firm matches. Only some rows state a clone size, as once, few, many or a class for expanded clones.

D gene	clone size	V gene	J gene	CDR3 DNA	CDR3 protein
-	-	TRBV4-1	TRBJ1-5	TGCGCCAGCAGCCAATCTACAGTTTATAGCAATCAGCCCCAGCATTTT	CASSQSTVYSNQPQHF
-	once	TRBV28	TRBJ2-5	TGTGCCAGCAGGGGGCCGATTGGAGAGACCCAGTACTTC	CASRGPIGETQYF
-	-	TRBV27	TRBJ2-7	TGTGCCAGCAGTTTATCCTATCACTACGAGCAGTACTTC	CASSLSYHYEQYF
TRBD1	-	TRBV28	TRBJ1-1	TGTGCCAGCAGTCCGGGACAGGGCACTGAAGCTTTCTTT	CASSPGQGTEAFF
TRBD1	-	TRBV11-2	TRBJ2-5	TGTGCCAGCAGCTTTGGACAGGGTAGGGAGACCCAGTACTTC	CASSFGQGRETQYF
TRBD2	-	TRBV7-2	TRBJ2-4	TGTGCCAGCAGCCACATGAGCGGGAGGGGAAACATTCAGTACTTC	CASSHMSGRGNIQYF
TRBD1	-	TRBV15	TRBJ1-1	TGTGCCACCAGCAGAAACCAGGGGGCTGGCGCTGAAGCTTTCTTT	CATSRNQGAGAEAFF
-	-	TRBV5-1	TRBJ2-1	TGCGCCAGCAGCTTGGGGGCAGGGAACAATGAGCAGTTCTTC	CASSLGAGNNEQFF
-	-	TRBV28	TRBJ1-3	TGTGCCAGCAGTTTACGCTCTGCGGAGGACTCTGGAAACACCATATATTTT	CASSLRSAEDSGNTIYF
TRBD1	-	TRBV3-1/TRBV3-2	TRBJ2-3	TGTGCCAGCAGCCAGGACAGGCGAGATACGCAGTATTTT	CASSQDRRDTQYF
TRBD2	-	TRBV4-1	TRBJ2-5	TGCGCCAGCAGCCCCGGGACTAGGTTGGAGACCCAGTACTTC	CASSPGTRLETQYF
-	-	TRBV3-1/TRBV3-2	TRBJ1-3	TGTGCCAGCAGCCGTGACAGCTCTGGAAACACCATATATTTT	CASSRDSSGNTIYF
TRBD1	once	TRBV7-2	TRBJ2-7	TGTGCCAGCAGCCCCCGGGACAGAGACTACGAGCAGTACTTC	CASSPRDRDYEQYF
TRBD1	-	TRBV18	TRBJ1-2	TGTGCCAGCTCACCACGGACAGGGGGTTCCTATGGCTACACCTTC	CASSPRTGGSYGYTF